This is a list of T cell receptor beta chains from one sample in a study of T-cell memory formation after mild COVID-19. TCRdb reanalysed the 5' RACE reads using MiXCR and keeps one entry per CDR3 protein. Here the sample spans tens of thousands of distinct CDR3 sequences, over 11% being singletons. The source material was PBMCs or a T cell subset sorted from them (not recorded which). The receptors here all came from an adult woman who had mild COVID-19 (a few samples of this study predate the infection). Cell type and time point are not known. Each CDR3 is given with its conserved first and last residue. A D gene is named only where the DNA matches it firmly. Size is omitted from some rows. Given values are once, few, many or a class for expanded clones.

j_gene | abundance | len | d_gene | v_gene | CDR3aa | CDR3nt
TRBJ1-1 | once | 16 | NA | TRBV29-1 | CSVPLVGAGLDTEAFF | TGCAGCGTCCCCCTGGTCGGGGCCGGTTTGGACACTGAAGCTTTCTTT
TRBJ2-7 | few | 13 | NA | TRBV7-9 | CASRPDWGYEQYF | TGTGCCAGCAGGCCCGATTGGGGCTACGAGCAGTACTTC
TRBJ2-1 | NA | 14 | TRBD1 | TRBV7-9 | CASSFDRAYNEQFF | TGTGCCAGCAGCTTCGACAGGGCCTACAATGAGCAGTTCTTC
TRBJ2-1 | once | 21 | NA | TRBV20-1 | CSASTMDGRSGLRSSYNEQFF | TGCAGTGCTAGCACCATGGATGGACGGTCAGGTCTTAGGAGCTCCTACAATGAGCAGTTCTTC
TRBJ2-5 | few | 14 | TRBD1 | TRBV9 | CASSPWTGTETQYF | TGTGCCAGCAGCCCCTGGACAGGGACAGAGACCCAGTACTTC
TRBJ2-3 | NA | 14 | NA | TRBV12-3/TRBV12-4 | CASNPGGPTDTQYF | TGTGCCAGCAACCCAGGGGGGCCCACAGATACGCAGTATTTT
TRBJ2-1 | many | 15 | TRBD2 | TRBV4-1 | CASSQENRGGASQFF | TGCGCCAGCAGCCAAGAAAACCGGGGAGGGGCGTCTCAGTTCTTC
TRBJ1-2 | NA | 13 | NA | TRBV7-6 | CASSPVQGSGYTF | TGTGCCAGCAGTCCCGTACAGGGAAGTGGCTACACCTTC
TRBJ2-7 | NA | 15 | TRBD1 | TRBV6-1 | CASSGERDSSYEQYF | TGTGCCAGCAGTGGCGAACGGGACAGTTCCTACGAGCAGTACTTC
TRBJ2-6 | NA | 15 | NA | TRBV5-1 | CASSEAVSGANVLTF | TGCGCCAGCAGTGAGGCGGTCTCTGGGGCCAACGTCCTGACTTTC
TRBJ2-7 | few | 15 | NA | TRBV5-1 | CASSLEASKYYEQYF | TGCGCCAGCAGCTTAGAAGCCAGCAAGTACTACGAGCAGTACTTC
TRBJ2-3 | NA | 16 | TRBD2 | TRBV7-8 | CASSLALAGNTDTQYF | TGTGCCAGCAGCTTAGCGCTAGCGGGAAACACAGATACGCAGTATTTT
TRBJ1-1 | once | 14 | NA | TRBV19 | CASGIEGENTEAFF | TGTGCCAGTGGTATAGAAGGGGAGAACACTGAAGCTTTCTTT
TRBJ1-2 | NA | 15 | NA | TRBV6-1 | CASCSGVDRVEGYTF | TGTGCCAGCTGTTCTGGGGTGGACCGAGTTGAAGGCTACACCTTC
TRBJ2-1 | few | 16 | NA | TRBV11-2 | CASSLDIDEEYNEQFF | TGTGCCAGCAGCTTAGATATAGACGAGGAATACAATGAGCAGTTCTTC
TRBJ2-7 | few | 15 | NA | TRBV24-1 | CATSDGTLGAYEQYF | TGTGCCACCAGTGATGGGACCCTTGGGGCCTACGAGCAGTACTTC
TRBJ2-5 | NA | 15 | NA | TRBV5-4 | CASSSGEFTLETQYF | TGTGCCAGCTCTAGTGGGGAGTTTACGCTAGAGACCCAGTACTTC
TRBJ2-4 | few | 14 | NA | TRBV4-2 | CASSQVQTKTLQYF | TGTGCCAGCAGCCAAGTGCAGACTAAGACCCTTCAGTACTTC
TRBJ2-7 | NA | 13 | NA | TRBV27 | CASSPQDYYEQYF | TGTGCCAGCAGTCCCCAGGACTACTACGAGCAGTACTTC
TRBJ2-1 | few | 16 | TRBD2 | TRBV6-2/TRBV6-3 | CASSRSLADVYNEQFF | TGTGCCAGCAGCCGATCTCTAGCGGACGTCTACAATGAGCAGTTCTTC
TRBJ2-2 | many | 18 | NA | TRBV4-1 | CASSQEANREPYTGELFF | TGCGCCAGCAGCCAAGAGGCTAACCGGGAACCATACACCGGGGAGCTGTTTTTT
TRBJ2-7 | NA | 15 | NA | TRBV7-8 | CASSLPGGAIYEQYF | TGTGCCAGCAGCCTGCCTGGGGGGGCCATCTACGAGCAGTACTTC
TRBJ2-7 | many | 17 | NA | TRBV7-6 | CASSHPERASTPSEQYF | TGTGCCAGCAGCCACCCCGAAAGAGCGAGTACCCCCTCTGAGCAGTACTTC
TRBJ1-5 | many | 14 | TRBD1 | TRBV20-1 | CSALQGYSNQPQHF | TGCAGTGCCCTACAGGGGTATAGCAATCAGCCCCAGCATTTT
TRBJ1-1 | NA | 15 | NA | TRBV10-3 | CAISESYSWSTEAFF | TGTGCCATCAGTGAGTCTTATTCCTGGAGCACTGAAGCTTTCTTT
TRBJ2-1 | NA | 16 | NA | TRBV6-5 | CASSPVGGRAYNEQFF | TGTGCCAGCAGTCCCGTTGGGGGGCGGGCATACAATGAGCAGTTCTTC
TRBJ2-1 | few | 13 | NA | TRBV20-1 | CSAQGREPNEQFF | TGCAGTGCCCAAGGGCGGGAACCCAATGAGCAGTTCTTC
TRBJ2-1 | few | 15 | TRBD1 | TRBV7-2 | CASSEPGTGGNEQFF | TGTGCCAGCAGCGAACCCGGGACAGGGGGCAATGAGCAGTTCTTC
TRBJ1-1 | NA | 15 | NA | TRBV7-2 | CASSPWDTSNTEAFF | TGTGCCAGCAGCCCATGGGACACTTCGAACACTGAAGCTTTCTTT
TRBJ2-2 | NA | 12 | NA | TRBV5-1 | CARSGRTGELFF | TGCGCCAGAAGCGGTCGAACCGGGGAGCTGTTTTTT
TRBJ1-2 | few | 16 | NA | TRBV11-2 | CASSLDPGLTNYGYTF | TGTGCCAGCAGCTTAGACCCGGGACTGACTAACTATGGCTACACCTTC
TRBJ2-7 | NA | 15 | NA | TRBV7-8 | CASSLFVGLTYEQYF | TGTGCCAGCAGCCTCTTTGTGGGGTTGACCTACGAGCAGTACTTC
TRBJ2-2 | few | 14 | NA | TRBV4-3 | CASSQASNTGELFF | TGCGCCAGCAGCCAAGCCTCGAACACCGGGGAGCTGTTTTTT
TRBJ2-1 | NA | 13 | NA | TRBV4-3 | CASSQDGGGEQFF | TGCGCCAGCAGCCAAGACGGGGGAGGTGAGCAGTTCTTC
TRBJ2-7 | NA | 13 | NA | TRBV4-2 | CASSQDRVREQYF | TGTGCCAGCAGCCAAGATAGGGTGAGGGAGCAGTACTTC
TRBJ1-5 | few | 14 | NA | TRBV7-8 | CASSLGQDHQPQHF | TGTGCCAGCAGCTTAGGACAGGACCATCAGCCCCAGCATTTT
TRBJ2-7 | NA | 14 | NA | TRBV5-4 | CASSLGTTTYEQYF | TGTGCCAGCAGCCTAGGAACTACTACCTACGAGCAGTACTTC
TRBJ2-2 | NA | 18 | TRBD2 | TRBV5-4 | CASSLAGLAGVNTGELFF | TGTGCCAGCAGCTTGGCGGGACTAGCGGGTGTGAACACCGGGGAGCTGTTTTTT
TRBJ2-1 | few | 14 | TRBD2 | TRBV5-1 | CASSWGSGGNEQFF | TGCGCCAGCAGCTGGGGCAGCGGGGGCAATGAGCAGTTCTTC
TRBJ2-1 | NA | 16 | TRBD2 | TRBV7-2 | CASSLEVAGVYNEQFF | TGTGCCAGCAGCTTAGAGGTAGCGGGAGTGTACAATGAGCAGTTCTTC
TRBJ2-3 | few | 13 | NA | TRBV7-6 | CASSPGLSDTQYF | TGTGCCAGCAGCCCTGGACTCTCAGATACGCAGTATTTT
TRBJ2-1 | few | 15 | NA | TRBV7-9 | CASSPQQGSYNEQFF | TGTGCCAGCAGCCCACAACAGGGCTCCTACAATGAGCAGTTCTTC
TRBJ1-4 | NA | 15 | NA | TRBV6-5 | CASSYSAGSSEKLFF | TGTGCCAGCAGTTACTCGGCGGGTTCGAGTGAAAAACTGTTTTTT
TRBJ2-1 | few | 13 | NA | TRBV5-1 | CASSFADYNEQFF | TGCGCCAGCAGCTTCGCGGATTACAATGAGCAGTTCTTC
TRBJ2-5 | few | 13 | NA | TRBV7-6 | CASSLELPETQYF | TGTGCCAGCAGCTTAGAACTACCCGAGACCCAGTACTTC
TRBJ1-2 | few | 17 | NA | TRBV2 | CASSESPTAGVGYGYTF | TGTGCCAGCAGTGAATCACCGACGGCCGGGGTAGGCTATGGCTACACCTTC
TRBJ2-3 | few | 16 | TRBD2 | TRBV12-3/TRBV12-4 | CASSSGTSVSTDTQYF | TGTGCCAGCAGTTCCGGGACTAGCGTGAGCACAGATACGCAGTATTTT
TRBJ2-1 | NA | 22 | TRBD2 | TRBV29-1 | CSVDRDYRDTSGSTGAYNEQFF | TGCAGCGTTGATAGGGACTACCGGGATACCAGTGGGTCCACGGGAGCCTACAATGAGCAGTTCTTC
TRBJ2-1 | few | 14 | NA | TRBV19 | CASSIRGVGDEQFF | TGTGCCAGTAGTATTCGGGGAGTGGGCGATGAGCAGTTCTTC
TRBJ1-1 | NA | 12 | NA | TRBV20-1 | CSAIESNTEAFF | TGCAGTGCTATTGAGAGTAACACTGAAGCTTTCTTT
TRBJ2-3 | few | 13 | NA | TRBV6-2/TRBV6-3 | CASSYGTTDTQYF | TGTGCCAGCAGTTACGGGACGACAGATACGCAGTATTTT
TRBJ2-3 | few | 13 | NA | TRBV13 | CASSLEASDTQYF | TGTGCCAGCAGCTTAGAGGCTTCAGATACGCAGTATTTT
TRBJ2-7 | few | 11 | NA | TRBV7-2 | CASSEIYEQYF | TGTGCCAGCAGTGAGATCTACGAGCAGTACTTC
TRBJ1-6 | few | 18 | NA | TRBV7-2 | CASSSTRGATSYNSPLHF | TGTGCCAGCAGCTCTACTCGGGGGGCCACCTCCTATAATTCACCCCTCCACTTT
TRBJ2-7 | NA | 15 | TRBD1 | TRBV12-3/TRBV12-4 | CASRDDRVRLREQYF | TGTGCCAGCAGGGACGACAGGGTTCGCTTACGGGAGCAGTACTTC
TRBJ1-1 | NA | 14 | TRBD1 | TRBV5-1 | CASSLTGGDTEAFF | TGCGCCAGCAGCTTGACAGGGGGTGACACTGAAGCTTTCTTT
TRBJ2-5 | few | 11 | NA | TRBV9 | CASSVDETQYF | TGTGCCAGCAGCGTAGATGAGACCCAGTACTTC